The entry that follows covers one T cell receptor (beta chain) sequence. This sample is part of a study of blood T cell repertoires in COVID-19. Study-level background: Researchers got acute and convalescent COVID-19 samples from the United States, Italy and Spain. T cells, B-cell-depleted T cells, or PBMCs provided the cDNA or gDNA that served as material.

Original processing notes: Amplified reference gene primers provided the basis for estimating nucleated cell counts. TCRdb's table, derived via immunoSEQ multiplex PCR, lists solely in-frame clones and lacks some. V, J and clone size derive from that table, while D and trimming were established from the DNA sequence. This table has about 190,000 clones, more than 70% appearing once. Trimming pared 8 bases from V and 6 bases from J, leaving 9 bases between. This CDR3 is built from 11 residues. CDR1 and CDR2 (germline): MNHEY, SVGAGI. The sequence was collected from a woman between 40 and 55 years old who had recovered from COVID-19. The material sequenced was peripheral blood. V is TRBV6-5 and J is TRBJ2-3; D not certain. The CDR3 DNA reads as TGTGCCAGCGCCAACTTGGATACGCAGTATTTT. This sequence encodes CASANLDTQYF.